The next 12 T cell receptor beta chains were all read from a single sample in a study of regulatory T cells in long-lasting Graves disease. As for time point: newly diagnosed GD, antithyroid drugs for less than 3 months. The TCR library was prepared using RNA isolated from PBMCs. According to the study, TCR beta libraries were built with iRepertoire HTBI primers and CDR3-region Arm-PCR. TCRdb analysed the multiplex PCR reads with MiXCR anew, one entry per CDR3 protein. The profile covers over 450,000 distinct CDR3 sequences, with 12% appearing a single time and approximately 9.6% taken by the ten largest. This sample also appeared in a second study, on T cells in Graves' hyperthyroidism and ophthalmopathy.

Sample: peripheral blood mononuclear cells (PBMCs), taken at new diagnosis, from a patient treated with antithyroid drugs. The receptors derive from a woman aged 30 to 39 with Graves disease.

The sample holds many counts of this clonotype. This chain uses TRBV4-3 with TRBJ2-7; perhaps TRBD2 as D (6 bases). Trimming cost V 0 bases and J 0 bases, with 9 bases left between them. CDR3 length equals 15 residues. CDR1 is LGHNA and CDR2 is YSLEER in the germline V gene. The CDR3 DNA reads TGCGCCAGCAGCCAAGATGCTAGCGCCTCCTACGAGCAGTACTTC. It translates to CASSQDASASYEQYF.

The V gene is TRBV6-5, the J gene TRBJ1-5; D uncertain. This CDR3 is 16 amino acids long. Germline CDR1 reads MNHEY; CDR2 reads SVGAGI. The V gene lost 2 bases and the J gene lost 0 bases, with 11 bases spanning the gap. The CDR3 region has the DNA TGTGCCAGCAGTTACAGGCGATCGGATAGCAATCAGCCCCAGCATTTT. Translation: CASSYRRSDSNQPQHF.

This clonotype was recorded at least ten times. J is TRBJ2-3 and V is TRBV7-6; no clear D. Germline V gene lookup returns CDR1 SGHVS and CDR2 FNYEAQ. This CDR3 contains 14 residues. The V and J ends lost 1 base and 2 bases respectively, with 7 bases between them. Written as DNA, the CDR3 is TGTGCCAGCAGCTTAGACGTGGCCACAGATACGCAGTATTTT. Residues: CASSLDVATDTQYF.

This chain links TRBV6-2 or TRBV6-3 with TRBJ2-4; D is ambiguous. With 5 bases removed from V and 0 bases from J, the gap between germline ends came to 20 bases. This CDR3 contains 18 residues. Per germline, CDR1 MNHEY and CDR2 SVGEGT. This CDR3 is CASSPTPLRKLAKNIQYF. CDR3 nucleotides: TGTGCCAGCAGTCCGACCCCTCTGAGGAAGCTAGCCAAAAACATTCAGTACTTC.

This clonotype was found many times. V usage is TRBV7-2 and J usage is TRBJ2-3; TRBD1 or TRBD2 may be the D gene (5 bases each). Trimming shortened V by 5 bases and J by 7 bases, and 19 bases separated the two germline ends. This CDR3 is built from 15 residues. Per the germline V gene, CDR1 is SGHTA and CDR2 is FQGNSA. CDR3 loop: CASSPPGTVSYTQYF. CDR3 bases: TGTGCCAGCAGCCCGCCCGGGACCGTCTCGTATACGCAGTATTTT.

This clonotype was counted many times. The rearrangement joins TRBV12-3 or TRBV12-4 to TRBJ1-2; 11 bases align to TRBD1. The V gene end was trimmed by 4 bases and the J gene end by 4 bases; junction bases not matched to a gene: 5. The CDR3 totals 15 residues. CDR3 nucleotide sequence: TGTGCCAGCAGTTCCTGGACAGGGGGCCCCTATGGCTACACCTTC. This encodes CASSSWTGGPYGYTF.

This clonotype was seen repeatedly, ten times or more. The chain combines TRBV5-8 with TRBJ2-1; D is uncertain. CDR1 SGHTS and CDR2 YDEGEE come from the germline V gene. V was shortened by 9 bases and J by 0 bases, with 16 bases between the two germline ends. The CDR3 runs 15 residues. In nucleotides, the CDR3 is TGTGCCACCCGACCGGAAACCTCCTCCTACAATGAGCAGTTCTTC. Translation: CATRPETSSYNEQFF.

The chain couples TRBV20-1 to TRBJ1-1, with D possibly TRBD1 on 6 matching bases. Trimming cost V 3 bases and J 4 bases, with 15 bases left between them. CDR3 length: 14 residues. Germline lookup yields CDR1 DFQATT and CDR2 SNEGSKA (reference sequence). CDR3 in amino acids: CSASYGGLSTEAFF. The CDR3 region has the DNA TGCAGTGCTAGTTATGGGGGGCTTAGCACTGAAGCTTTCTTT.

This clonotype came up many times. The J gene is TRBJ2-1, the V gene TRBV7-2; D is undetermined. V dropped 4 bases and J dropped 7 bases, with 11 bases sitting between them. The CDR3 is 13 amino acids. Germline loops: CDR1 SGHTA, CDR2 FQGNSA. The CDR3 region is CASSSTAWNEQFF. Here the CDR3 DNA reads TGTGCCAGCAGCTCAACCGCCTGGAATGAGCAGTTCTTC.

This clonotype has ten or more counts. The chain couples TRBV10-3 to TRBJ2-5; D uncertain. The CDR3 consists of 13 residues. Germline assignment: CDR1 ENHRY and CDR2 SYGVKD. The V end was cut by 6 bases, the J end by 5 bases, with 13 bases between. The CDR3 is CAIRGRLGETQYF. CDR3 in DNA: TGTGCCATCAGAGGACGGTTGGGGGAGACCCAGTACTTC.

DNA of the CDR3: TGTGCCAGCAGTTTATCGTCAGGGCGAACCACAGATACGCAGTATTTT. Translating gives CASSLSSGRTTDTQYF. J is TRBJ2-3 and V is TRBV27, with a weak D call TRBD1 (5 bases). V lost 0 bases and J lost 2, with 12 bases in between. This CDR3 is 16 amino acids long. Germline CDR1 reads MNHEY; CDR2 reads SMNVEV (reference sequence).

This clonotype was detected ten times or more. The CDR3 sequence is CASSPDRSTYEQYF. CDR3 DNA sequence: TGTGCCAGCAGTCCCGACAGGTCTACCTACGAGCAGTACTTC. The V and J genes are TRBV6-1 and TRBJ2-7; D is possibly TRBD1 (6 bases). This CDR3 is 14 amino acids long. The ends were cut back, 5 bases at V and 2 bases at J, with 13 bases in the middle. Germline V gene data show CDR1 as MNHNS and CDR2 as SASEGT.